This TCR beta chain appears in the sequencing data of a study of blood T cells in healthy people across ages (dated by TCRdb to the mid-2010s). Study-wide context: In model experiments, template switching captured roughly one uniquely barcoded TCR beta cDNA molecule for every two T cells. To track age-related changes in TCR beta repertoire diversity, the study relied on deep sequencing normalized with unique cDNA molecular identifiers. Donors were grouped into four age groups: young (average approximately 16 years), middle-aged (roughly 37), aged (about 60) and long-lived (approximately 75). Donors of different ages were randomly distributed across sequencing lanes to avoid experimental bias. Two additional independent replicas of 1 million unique cDNA reads from the same blood draw were analyzed for two donors (one aged 18 to 29 and one aged 80 or older). The paper as a whole reports these results and caveats: Because donor CMV infection status was unknown, age-related changes in expanded clonotypes were potentially confounded. Estimates of total diversity based on one million sequenced T cells were regarded as lower bounds and as underestimates. The long-lived group showed more naive CD4+ T cells, fewer expanded clones and increased TCR diversity than the aged group, suggesting age selection. Since profiling was done on bulk unsorted PBMCs, naive and antigen-experienced compartments could not be conclusively compared. Observed TCR beta diversity per million T cells fell roughly linearly with age, and a significant reduction was already apparent by age around 40. A strong correlation was found between observed TCR beta diversity and the percentage of naive T cells measured by flow cytometry.

Libraries were made using 5' RACE. Sequencing was performed on an Illumina HiSeq 2500. The second PCR ran for about 6 to 11 cycles and used a J-beta primer mix along with a sample-barcoded 5' primer. Each TCR beta cDNA molecule received a unique molecular identifier from a template-switch 5' adaptor carrying 12 random nucleotides. At least 2.5 million CDR3-containing paired-end reads were obtained from each sample. The Mint cDNA synthesis kit, primed by a TRBC-specific oligonucleotide, was used to synthesize first-strand cDNA from all RNA. All cDNA was treated with uracil-DNA glycosylase and then went through a first 18-cycle PCR with the universal primers M1SS and BC2_uni_R. The study's processing was this. For normalization, 1 million high-quality reads were randomly selected from each sample, with every read carrying a distinct molecular identifier. Reads with shared molecular identifiers were discarded instead of being binned into consensus sequences. MiTCR, run with a Q25 quality threshold and the strictest error-elimination algorithm, handled CDR3 identification, clonotype clustering and error correction. A nonparametric unseen species model using Euler transformation provided a lower-bound estimate of total TCR beta diversity. TCRdb took the public reads, trimmed them with fastp at Q25, ran MiXCR for clone calling and kept in-frame beta chains. Each CDR3 protein gets just one entry, which takes the most common genes and DNA from the rows behind it. TCRdb, not the original authors, processed these V and J calls. This sample is represented by around 1,600,000 distinct CDR3 sequences; roughly 43% of them were singletons. Together, the top ten hold more than 4% of the sample.

About this clonotype: Its specific antigen is unknown. Base quality data are lacking; no much larger clone is found one base away.

Donors were roughly 40 systemically healthy Caucasian individuals from Russia aged roughly 6 to 95 years. Each donor gave about 9.2 milliliters of peripheral blood, drawn into EDTA-treated Vacutainer tubes. PBMCs were isolated by Ficoll-Paque density-gradient centrifugation, with at least 6 million obtained per sample. Trizol reagent was used to extract total RNA from the PBMCs, yielding at least 6 micrograms per sample. The percentages of naive CD45RAhigh/CD27high T cells were determined by flow cytometry on a PBMC aliquot from every donor. The sequencing input was blood. This TCR was sampled from a woman under 30 in good health.

This receptor carries the CDR3 CAISGPSGSKSGELFF. The nucleotide sequence reads as follows: TGTGCCATCAGTGGGCCTAGCGGGAGTAAGTCCGGGGAGCTGTTTTTT. Rearrangement joined TRBV10-3 to TRBJ2-2, with 10 bases in between that match TRBD2. The germline V gene gives CDR1 as ENHRY and CDR2 as SYGVKD. There are 16 amino acids in the CDR3, from cysteine to phenylalanine inclusive. Just CDR3 DNA is preserved here, 48 bases in frame from base 1. Unmatched junction bases come to 8, with V trimmed by 4 bases and J by 6 bases.